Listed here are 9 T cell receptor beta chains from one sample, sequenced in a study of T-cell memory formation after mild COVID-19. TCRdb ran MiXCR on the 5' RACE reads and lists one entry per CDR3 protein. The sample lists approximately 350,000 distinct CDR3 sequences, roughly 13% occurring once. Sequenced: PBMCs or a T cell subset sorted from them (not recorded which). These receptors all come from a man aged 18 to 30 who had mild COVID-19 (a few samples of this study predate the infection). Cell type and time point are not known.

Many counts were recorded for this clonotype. The CDR3 DNA follows: TGTGCCAGCAGCTTGACGGGGGGGAGCACAGATACGCAGTATTTT. Translation: CASSLTGGSTDTQYF. The chain has TRBV6-5 and TRBJ2-3; TRBD2 matches 8 bases. The CDR3 length is 15 residues. J lost 0 bases, V lost 6 bases, and 5 bases had no gene match. Germline V gene sequence: CDR1 MNHEY, CDR2 SVGAGI.

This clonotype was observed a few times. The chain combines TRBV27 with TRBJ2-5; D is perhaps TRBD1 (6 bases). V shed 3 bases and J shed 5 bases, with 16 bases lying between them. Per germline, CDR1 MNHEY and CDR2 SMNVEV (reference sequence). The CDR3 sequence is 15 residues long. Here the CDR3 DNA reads TGTGCCAGCAGTTTCCTGGACAGCCTGGGGGAGACCCAGTACTTC. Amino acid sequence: CASSFLDSLGETQYF.

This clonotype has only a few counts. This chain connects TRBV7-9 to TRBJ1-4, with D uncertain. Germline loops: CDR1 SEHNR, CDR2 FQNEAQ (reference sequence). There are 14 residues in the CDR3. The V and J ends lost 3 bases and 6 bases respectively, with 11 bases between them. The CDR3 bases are TGTGCCAGCAGCTTTCGGACCGGAGATGAAAAACTGTTTTTT. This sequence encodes CASSFRTGDEKLFF. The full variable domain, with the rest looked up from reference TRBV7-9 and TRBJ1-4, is DTGVSQNPRHKITKRGQNVTFRCDPISEHNRLYWYRQTLGQGPEFLTYFQNEAQLEKSRLLSDRFSAERPKGSFSTLEIQRTEQGDSAMYLCASSFRTGDEKLFFGSGTQLSVL.

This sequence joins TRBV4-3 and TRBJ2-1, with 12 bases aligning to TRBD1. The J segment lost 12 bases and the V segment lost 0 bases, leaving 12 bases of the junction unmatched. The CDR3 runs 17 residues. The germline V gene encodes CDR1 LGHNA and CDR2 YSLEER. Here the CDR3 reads CASSQDILGTGGARQFF. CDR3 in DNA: TGCGCCAGCAGCCAAGATATTTTAGGGACAGGGGGCGCCCGGCAGTTCTTC.

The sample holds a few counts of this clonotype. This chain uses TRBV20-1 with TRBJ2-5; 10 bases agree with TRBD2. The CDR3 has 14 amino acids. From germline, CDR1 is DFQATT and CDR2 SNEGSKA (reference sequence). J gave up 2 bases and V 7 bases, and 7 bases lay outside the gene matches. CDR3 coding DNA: TGCAGTGGGCTCAGGACTAGCGGACAAGAGACCCAGTACTTC. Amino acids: CSGLRTSGQETQYF.

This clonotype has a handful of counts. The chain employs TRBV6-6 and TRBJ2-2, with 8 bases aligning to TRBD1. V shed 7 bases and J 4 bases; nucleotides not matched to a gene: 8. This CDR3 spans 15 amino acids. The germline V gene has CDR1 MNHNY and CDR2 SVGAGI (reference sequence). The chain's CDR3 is CASKDRGAGTGELFF. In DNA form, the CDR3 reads TGTGCCAGCAAAGACAGGGGAGCGGGCACCGGGGAGCTGTTTTTT.

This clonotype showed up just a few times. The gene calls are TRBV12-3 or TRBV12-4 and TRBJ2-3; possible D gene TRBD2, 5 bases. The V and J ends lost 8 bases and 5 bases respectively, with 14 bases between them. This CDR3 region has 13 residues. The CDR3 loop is CASQSLAGDTQYF. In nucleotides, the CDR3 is TGTGCCAGCCAGTCCCTAGCCGGAGATACGCAGTATTTT.

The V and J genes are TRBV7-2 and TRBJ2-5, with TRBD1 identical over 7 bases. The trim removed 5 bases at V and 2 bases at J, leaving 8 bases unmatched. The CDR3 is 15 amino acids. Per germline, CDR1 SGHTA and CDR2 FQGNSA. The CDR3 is CASSVGTAVQETQYF. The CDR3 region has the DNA TGTGCCAGCAGCGTTGGGACAGCCGTACAAGAGACCCAGTACTTC.

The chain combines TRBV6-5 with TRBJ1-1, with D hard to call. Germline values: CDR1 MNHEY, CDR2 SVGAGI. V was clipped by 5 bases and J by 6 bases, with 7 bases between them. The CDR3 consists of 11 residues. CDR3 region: CASSGRSEAFF. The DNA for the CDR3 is TGTGCCAGCAGTGGACGGTCTGAAGCTTTCTTT.